The 32 T cell receptor beta chains below were found in one sample sequenced in a study of shared T cell receptors in the human thymus. The repertoire was sequenced with immunoSEQ multiplex PCR; TCRdb's copy has only in-frame clones and lacks some. The table lists hundreds of thousands of clones, approximately 87% of them singletons, with about 0.01% in the top ten. The same sample was also studied in work on human thymus T cells.

Material for sequencing was thymocytes. The receptor set was obtained from a boy less than two years old with a congenital heart defect.

The chain uses TRBV30 and TRBJ2-3; TRBD1 might be the D (7 bases). Germline V gene sequence: CDR1 GTSNPN, CDR2 SVGIG (reference sequence). This CDR3 has 15 residues. V lost 5 bases and J lost 11, with 26 bases in between. CDR3 in DNA: TGTGCCTGGGACCAATCTAGCGAGGGGGCCCTGAGGCAGTATTTT. This translates into CAWDQSSEGALRQYF.

The chain carries TRBV29-1 and TRBJ2-3, with a possible D match to TRBD2 (6 bases). V lost 1 base, J lost 6 bases, and 11 bases lay in between. Germline V gene lookup returns CDR1 SQVTM and CDR2 ANQGSEA. The CDR3 length is 13 residues. The CDR3 sequence is CSVEVGRGDTQYF. In DNA, the CDR3 is TGCAGCGTTGAAGTGGGACGGGGGGATACGCAGTATTTT.

This clone was seen only once. This chain uses TRBV10-3 with TRBJ2-1; D uncertain. V was cut by 0 bases and J by 11 bases, with 11 bases left in between. The CDR3 consists of 13 residues. CDR1 ENHRY and CDR2 SYGVKD come from the germline V gene. The CDR3 coding sequence is TGTGCCATCAGTGAGTCGAACGAGGCCCAGCAGTTCTTC. Protein: CAISESNEAQQFF.

CDR3 loop: CASRAAGGHGGELFF. As DNA, the CDR3 is TGTGCCAGCAGAGCTGCGGGAGGGCACGGTGGGGAGCTGTTTTTT. The chain has TRBV13 and TRBJ2-2; 9 nucleotides agree with TRBD2. Germline CDR1 PRHDT, CDR2 FYEKMQ (reference sequence). Germline trimming cut 6 bases from V and 8 bases from J; bases unmatched to any gene: 10. The CDR3 extends over 15 amino acids.

This chain connects TRBV15 to TRBJ2-7; the D gene is possibly TRBD2 (5 bases). Trimming left V 5 bases short and J 7 bases short, with 9 bases between. The CDR3 length is 11 residues. Germline V CDR1 and CDR2: LNHNV, YYDKDF (reference sequence). The chain's CDR3 is CATSAGLEQYF. DNA of the CDR3: TGTGCCACCAGCGCGGGCCTGGAGCAGTACTTC.

V gene TRBV5-8 combines with J gene TRBJ2-3; no firm D call. The CDR3 length is 12 residues. Germline assignment: CDR1 SGHTS and CDR2 YDEGEE. V was trimmed by 8 bases and J by 2 bases, leaving 9 bases between them. CDR3 residues: CARSVVTDTQYF. The CDR3 nucleotides are TGTGCCAGATCCGTTGTCACAGATACGCAGTATTTT.

This sequence joins TRBV27 and TRBJ2-7, with 8 bases matching TRBD2. The CDR3 extends over 16 amino acids. Losses at the gene ends were 2 bases for V and 1 base for J; bases not matched to a gene: 7. Germline V CDR1 and CDR2: MNHEY, SMNVEV (reference sequence). In DNA, the CDR3 is TGTGCCAGCAGTTTAGTGTCGGGAGGGCTATCCTACGAGCAGTACTTC. Residues: CASSLVSGGLSYEQYF.

The gene calls are TRBV5-1 and TRBJ2-1, with 10 positions matching TRBD2. The V segment lost 1 base and the J segment 5 bases; nucleotides outside the gene matches: 12. The CDR3 is 18 residues long. Germline loops: CDR1 SGHRS, CDR2 YFSETQ. CDR3 sequence: CASSLIFRASGRHNEQFF. The CDR3 DNA sequence: TGCGCCAGCAGCTTGATATTCCGGGCTAGCGGGAGACACAATGAGCAGTTCTTC.

The chain uses TRBV19 and TRBJ2-5; 11 bases are shared with TRBD2. V dropped 5 bases and J dropped 3; count of bases not matched to a gene: 8. CDR3 length: 16 residues. Germline V lookup: CDR1 LNHDA, CDR2 SQIVND (reference sequence). In nucleotides, the CDR3 is TGTGCCAGTAGTCTCCCGGGACTAGCGGCCAAAGAGACCCAGTACTTC. This codes for CASSLPGLAAKETQYF.

The chain is built from TRBV25-1 and TRBJ1-2, with 10 nucleotides matching TRBD1. The CDR3 runs to 14 residues. Germline CDR1 is MGHDK and CDR2 is SYGVNS. The trim removed 1 base at V and 7 bases at J, leaving 3 bases unmatched. CDR3 amino acids: CASSEFGQGGGYTF. The CDR3 coding sequence is TGTGCCAGCAGTGAATTCGGACAGGGGGGTGGCTACACCTTC.

V gene TRBV11-2 combines with J gene TRBJ2-4, with 8 bases that match TRBD1. This CDR3 contains 15 residues. Germline CDR1 SGHAT, CDR2 FQNNGV. V was clipped by 5 bases and J by 1 base; unmatched bases: 4. The CDR3 nucleotides read TGTGCCAGCAGCCCCCAGGGGGCGGCCAAAAACATTCAGTACTTC. Its protein is CASSPQGAAKNIQYF.

The chain has TRBV25-1 and TRBJ2-5, with 7 positions matching TRBD2. This CDR3 is built from 18 residues. CDR1 and CDR2 (germline): MGHDK, SYGVNS. V shed 1 base and J 0 bases; nucleotides not matched to a gene: 11. The CDR3 DNA is TGTGCCAGCAGTGAATCATTTGGGCTAGCGGCCTACCAAGAGACCCAGTACTTC. Its translation: CASSESFGLAAYQETQYF.

Here the CDR3 reads CASRSWDRLNTEAFF. CDR3 coding DNA: TGTGCCAGCAGGTCGTGGGACAGACTCAACACTGAAGCTTTCTTT. This chain connects TRBV9 to TRBJ1-1; 7 bases map to TRBD1. The CDR3 has 15 residues. Germline V gene data show CDR1 as SGDLS and CDR2 as YYNGEE. J gave up 2 bases and V 5 bases, and 9 bases lay outside the gene matches.

V gene TRBV11-2 combines with J gene TRBJ2-7; 10 nucleotides match TRBD1. Germline CDR1 and CDR2: SGHAT and FQNNGV. With 6 bases clipped from V and 6 bases from J, the junction kept 11 bases outside the gene matches. This CDR3 region has 15 residues. CDR3 protein: CASSLGDRGTCEQYF. CDR3 coding DNA: TGTGCCAGCAGTCTTGGGGACAGGGGAACGTGCGAGCAGTACTTC.

The V gene is TRBV19, the J gene TRBJ2-1; 10 positions match TRBD2. With 5 bases clipped from V and 4 bases from J, the junction kept 8 bases outside the gene matches. Germline CDR1 is LNHDA and CDR2 is SQIVND (reference sequence). The CDR3 is 16 amino acids. CDR3 DNA: TGTGCCAGTAGTCCTGGGGGGACTAGCGCATACAATGAGCAGTTCTTC. This encodes CASSPGGTSAYNEQFF.

The chain links TRBV27 to TRBJ2-2; maybe TRBD2 (5 bases). V lost 8 bases and J lost 6, with 10 bases in between. CDR1 and CDR2 (germline): MNHEY, SMNVEV (reference sequence). The CDR3 totals 12 residues. The CDR3: CASSAGPGELFF. DNA of the CDR3: TGTGCCAGCTCCGCGGGCCCCGGGGAGCTGTTTTTT.

The V and J genes are TRBV27 and TRBJ2-4, with a possible D match to TRBD1 (6 bases). Germline V gives CDR1 MNHEY, CDR2 SMNVEV (reference sequence). This CDR3 has 16 amino acids. V was shortened by 4 bases and J by 8 bases, with 21 bases between the two germline ends. The CDR3 bases are TGTGCCAGCAGTTCCCCCAGCCCGGCCCAGGGGTACATTCAGTACTTC. Translated, it gives CASSSPSPAQGYIQYF.

The chain uses TRBV6-4 and TRBJ2-2; 10 positions agree with TRBD2. The CDR3 spans 16 residues. Trimming at V came to 5 bases and at J to 5 bases, leaving 8 bases not matched to a gene. Per germline, CDR1 MRHNA and CDR2 SNTAGT. CDR3 nucleotide sequence: TGTGCCAGCAGTCTAACTAGCGGGACGGAGACCGGGGAGCTGTTTTTT. Translation gives CASSLTSGTETGELFF.

The rearrangement joins TRBV7-8 to TRBJ2-7; TRBD2 agrees at 7 bases. The CDR3 runs 14 residues. The germline CDR1 and CDR2 sequences are SGHVS and FQNEAQ. Unmatched junction bases numbered 7, after V lost 6 bases and J lost 2 bases. In nucleotides, the CDR3 is TGTGCCAGCAGAGTAGGGGCGGGAGCCTACGAGCAGTACTTC. Protein: CASRVGAGAYEQYF. Full variable domain (rest looked up from reference TRBV7-8 and TRBJ2-7): GAGVSQSPRYKVAKRGQDVALRCDPISGHVSLFWYQQALGQGPEFLTYFQNEAQLDKSGLPSDRFFAERPEGSVSTLKIQRTQQEDSAVYLCASRVGAGAYEQYFGPGTRLTVT.

V usage is TRBV6-5 and J usage is TRBJ2-1; 8 nucleotides align to TRBD2. This CDR3 is 14 amino acids long. Germline V gene sequence: CDR1 MNHEY, CDR2 SVGAGI. Trimming took 6 bases from V and 8 from J; bases not matched to a gene: 9. The CDR3, as DNA: TGTGCCAGCAGCTCCGCCCAGCGGGAGCATGAGCAGTTCTTC. It yields the protein CASSSAQREHEQFF.

This chain connects TRBV5-6 to TRBJ2-1; 14 bases align to TRBD2. Germline V gene lookup returns CDR1 SGHDT and CDR2 YYEEEE. Germline trimming cut 3 bases from V and 8 bases from J; bases unmatched to any gene: 4. This CDR3 comprises 15 residues. The DNA of the CDR3 is TGTGCCAGCAGCTCGGGGACTAGCGGGAGCGATGAGCAGTTCTTC. Translation gives CASSSGTSGSDEQFF.

The rearrangement joins TRBV27 to TRBJ2-7; D gene unclear. Trimming left V 0 bases short and J 5 bases short, with 8 bases between. Germline-derived CDR1 and CDR2 are MNHEY and SMNVEV (reference sequence). CDR3 size: 13 residues. CDR3 DNA sequence: TGTGCCAGCAGTTTATCGGGCTGGGACGAGCAGTACTTC. Translated, it gives CASSLSGWDEQYF.

This chain links TRBV5-6 with TRBJ2-5; 8 bases map to TRBD2. Trimming at V came to 4 bases and at J to 6 bases, leaving 11 bases not matched to a gene. Germline V gene lookup returns CDR1 SGHDT and CDR2 YYEEEE. This CDR3 has 15 residues. The CDR3 region is CASSRGRSGSKTQYF. In nucleotides, the CDR3 is TGTGCCAGCAGCCGCGGCCGCAGCGGGAGTAAGACCCAGTACTTC. Together with reference TRBV5-6 and TRBJ2-5, the CDR3 gives the full variable domain: DAGVTQSPTHLIKTRGQQVTLRCSPKSGHDTVSWYQQALGQGPQFIFQYYEEEERQRGNFPDRFSGHQFPNYSSELNVNALLLGDSALYLCASSRGRSGSKTQYFGPGTRLLVL.

The chain is built from TRBV5-8 and TRBJ1-1, with 8 bases matching TRBD1. Germline-derived CDR1 and CDR2 are SGHTS and YDEGEE. The length of the CDR3 is 15 residues. V was clipped by 4 bases and J by 2 bases; unmatched bases: 7. The CDR3 DNA is TGTGCCAGCAGCCGAACAGGGGGGATAAACACTGAAGCTTTCTTT. This sequence encodes CASSRTGGINTEAFF.

The V gene is TRBV5-4, the J gene TRBJ2-7; tentatively, D is TRBD2 (6 bases). Trimming removed 4 bases from V and 3 bases from J, with 23 bases in between. CDR3 length: 17 residues. Germline CDR1 is SGHNT and CDR2 is YYREEE (reference sequence). This chain's CDR3 is CASSLAWTGAKRYEQYF. Written as DNA, the CDR3 is TGTGCCAGCAGCCTAGCCTGGACGGGAGCGAAACGCTACGAGCAGTACTTC.

The gene calls are TRBV2 and TRBJ2-6; 10 bases align to TRBD1. The V and J ends lost 5 bases and 0 bases, in that order; junction bases with no gene match: 4. This CDR3 spans 17 amino acids. Germline V gives CDR1 SNHLY, CDR2 FYNNEI. The CDR3 DNA sequence: TGTGCCAGCAGTCCGGGACAGGGGATCTCTGGGGCCAACGTCCTGACTTTC. Translated, it gives CASSPGQGISGANVLTF.

This chain joins TRBV7-8 and TRBJ2-7, with 10 bases matching TRBD1. The ends lost 8 bases at V and 4 bases at J; junction bases unmatched: 8. The CDR3 has 14 residues. Germline V CDR1 and CDR2: SGHVS, FQNEAQ. The CDR3 sequence: CASGFGTGAYEQYF. Written as DNA, the CDR3 is TGTGCCAGCGGGTTTGGGACAGGGGCATACGAGCAGTACTTC. Using reference TRBV7-8 and TRBJ2-7 for the parts outside the CDR3, the full variable domain is GAGVSQSPRYKVAKRGQDVALRCDPISGHVSLFWYQQALGQGPEFLTYFQNEAQLDKSGLPSDRFFAERPEGSVSTLKIQRTQQEDSAVYLCASGFGTGAYEQYFGPGTRLTVT.

This chain uses TRBV9 with TRBJ1-1, with D possibly TRBD1 on 6 matching bases. The CDR3 contains 13 residues. V was shortened by 3 bases and J by 6 bases, with 12 bases between the two germline ends. CDR1 is SGDLS, CDR2 YYNGEE, per germline. CDR3 sequence reads: CASSATGWAEAFF. The CDR3 nucleotides read TGTGCCAGCAGCGCAACAGGGTGGGCTGAAGCTTTCTTT.

This chain connects TRBV27 to TRBJ2-3; the D gene is possibly TRBD2 (5 bases). The CDR3 loop spans 14 amino acids. The germline V gene has CDR1 MNHEY and CDR2 SMNVEV (reference sequence). The V end was cut by 4 bases, the J end by 2 bases, with 10 bases between. Written as DNA, the CDR3 is TGTGCCAGCAGTTCCCCGGGGTACACAGATACGCAGTATTTT. This encodes CASSSPGYTDTQYF.

CDR3 region: CASSLMGRVFSGQQETQYF. The CDR3 DNA is TGTGCCAGCAGCTTGATGGGGAGGGTGTTTAGCGGCCAGCAAGAGACCCAGTACTTC. The chain has TRBV5-4 and TRBJ2-5, with TRBD2 identical over 7 bases. The CDR3 extends over 19 amino acids. V shed 1 base, J shed 2 bases, and the junction held 17 bases outside the gene matches. Germline V gene data show CDR1 as SGHNT and CDR2 as YYREEE (reference sequence).

This clone has just one count. This chain joins TRBV9 and TRBJ2-2, with D possibly matching TRBD1 (6 bases). The CDR3 loop spans 18 amino acids. The V end was cut by 0 bases, the J end by 4 bases, with 19 bases between. The germline V gene has CDR1 SGDLS and CDR2 YYNGEE. CDR3 bases: TGTGCCAGCAGCGTAGCGGCATATATTCGGGACACCACCGGGGAGCTGTTTTTT. It codes for CASSVAAYIRDTTGELFF.

This chain joins TRBV11-3 and TRBJ2-1; TRBD1 matches 8 bases. The CDR3 consists of 16 residues. Germline V lookup: CDR1 SGHNT, CDR2 YENEEA. V dropped 1 base and J dropped 3; count of bases not matched to a gene: 5. CDR3 loop: CASSLGPDRDYNEQFF. CDR3 nucleotide sequence: TGTGCCAGCAGCTTAGGGCCGGACAGGGACTACAATGAGCAGTTCTTC.